What follows are 25 T cell receptor beta chains derived from one specimen sequenced in a study of patients and donors after allogeneic stem cell transplantation. MiXCR, run by TCRdb on the RT-PCR reads, gives a single entry per CDR3 protein. This sample carries fewer than 200,000 distinct CDR3 sequences, 25% to 35% of them seen once, and the ten largest clones take approximately 3%. Sequenced material: blood, either unsorted or a sorted T cell fraction (not recorded which). The receptors derive from a human donor who was either an allogeneic HSCT recipient or a stem cell or donor lymphocyte infusion donor (not recorded which). It is not recorded whose cells these are; they may come from a transplant donor.

The genes are TRBV24-1 and TRBJ2-5; TRBD1 agrees at 10 bases. The V and J ends lost 5 bases and 4 bases, in that order; junction bases with no gene match: 9. The CDR3 loop spans 16 amino acids. CDR1 and CDR2 from the germline V gene are KGHDR and SFDVKD. The CDR3 sequence: CATSGGQGVSVETQYF. CDR3 nucleotide sequence: TGTGCCACCAGTGGCGGACAGGGGGTTTCTGTAGAGACCCAGTACTTC.

This chain connects TRBV20-1 to TRBJ1-1, with no clear D. Trimming stripped 3 bases from V and 7 bases from J, with 12 bases between. This CDR3 contains 12 residues. Per the germline V gene, CDR1 is DFQATT and CDR2 is SNEGSKA (reference sequence). The CDR3 sequence: CSASSRILEAFF. The CDR3 DNA sequence: TGCAGTGCTAGTTCCCGCATCCTTGAAGCTTTCTTT.

J is TRBJ2-3 and V is TRBV30; TRBD2 matches 7 bases. The CDR3 is 13 amino acids. Trimming at V came to 3 bases and at J to 1 base, leaving 1 base not matched to a gene. CDR1 and CDR2 (germline): GTSNPN, SVGIG (reference sequence). DNA of the CDR3: TGTGCCTGGAGGGCGGGAGGCACAGATACGCAGTATTTT. Translating it yields CAWRAGGTDTQYF.

V gene TRBV7-6 combines with J gene TRBJ2-4; D may match TRBD1 or TRBD2 (5 bases each). The CDR3 length is 15 residues. Trimming took 1 base from V and 6 from J, leaving 13 bases between them. The germline V gene encodes CDR1 SGHVS and CDR2 FNYEAQ. The DNA for the CDR3 is TGTGCCAGCAGCTTAGGGGGGACCCTGGGAAACATTCAGTACTTC. Encoded protein: CASSLGGTLGNIQYF.

CDR3: CASSFGIEQFF. In nucleotides, the CDR3 is TGTGCCAGCAGCTTTGGGATTGAGCAGTTCTTC. The chain recombines TRBV5-6 with TRBJ2-1; D gene unclear. The germline CDR1 and CDR2 sequences are SGHDT and YYEEEE. CDR3 length: 11 residues. Between the trimmed V and J ends, which lost 2 bases and 9 bases, there was a span of 6 bases.

The gene calls are TRBV5-1 and TRBJ1-4, with TRBD1 matching over 9 bases. The CDR3 has 15 residues. J gave up 5 bases and V 5 bases, and 7 bases lay outside the gene matches. Per the germline V gene, CDR1 is SGHRS and CDR2 is YFSETQ. CDR3 nucleotide sequence: TGCGCCAGCAGTAAACAGGGGGCTAAGAATGAAAAACTGTTTTTT. Its translation: CASSKQGAKNEKLFF.

This clonotype was counted only a few times. For the CDR3, the DNA is TGTGCCAGCAGCTTAGATTGGGGAGTCACTGAAGCTTTCTTT. It yields the protein CASSLDWGVTEAFF. The rearrangement links TRBV7-2 to TRBJ1-1; D is unresolved. CDR1 SGHTA and CDR2 FQGNSA come from the germline V gene. Trimming removed 1 base from V and 4 bases from J, with 10 bases in between. The CDR3 length is 14 residues.

The chain uses TRBV20-1 and TRBJ1-2; D is ambiguous. V lost 3 bases and J lost 5, with 7 bases in between. The CDR3 contains 11 residues. Germline V lookup: CDR1 DFQATT, CDR2 SNEGSKA (reference sequence). The CDR3 reads CSAREGYGYTF. The CDR3 DNA reads TGCAGTGCTAGGGAGGGATATGGCTACACCTTC.

This clonotype was detected only a few times. The rearrangement uses TRBV12-3 or TRBV12-4 and TRBJ2-7, with TRBD2 identical over 11 bases. V was clipped by 6 bases and J by 3 bases; unmatched bases: 10. This CDR3 has 16 residues. The DNA for the CDR3 is TGTGCCAGCAGCCTAACACTAGCGGGAGAGTTCTACGAGCAGTACTTC. Its translation is CASSLTLAGEFYEQYF.

J is TRBJ2-2 and V is TRBV6-5; the D is unclear. This CDR3 comprises 12 residues. Germline V gene sequence: CDR1 MNHEY, CDR2 SVGAGI. V dropped 1 base and J dropped 8 bases, with 5 bases sitting between them. The CDR3 DNA sequence: TGTGCCAGCAGTTACTATAGAGGGGAGCTGTTTTTT. It yields the protein CASSYYRGELFF.

This clonotype was counted a few times. This sequence joins TRBV6-5 and TRBJ2-7; no definite D call. V lost 7 bases and J 2 bases, leaving 12 bases between the germline ends. The CDR3 is made up of 13 amino acids. The V gene's germline CDR1 is MNHEY and CDR2 SVGAGI. The CDR3 spells CASTRTQPYEQYF. In DNA, the CDR3 is TGTGCCAGCACTCGGACCCAACCCTACGAGCAGTACTTC.

This clonotype was found a few times. The chain carries TRBV24-1 and TRBJ2-3; D gene uncertain. Trimming removed 5 bases at V and 1 base at J, with 9 bases between. Per germline, CDR1 KGHDR and CDR2 SFDVKD. The CDR3 runs to 14 residues. The CDR3 sequence: CATSGLRGTDTQYF. CDR3 sequence (DNA): TGTGCCACCAGTGGTTTAAGGGGCACAGATACGCAGTATTTT.

The rearrangement links TRBV10-3 to TRBJ1-3, with D possibly matching TRBD1 (6 bases). Germline V gene data show CDR1 as ENHRY and CDR2 as SYGVKD. CDR3 length: 14 residues. V shed 4 bases and J shed 1 base, with 8 bases lying between them. CDR3 DNA: TGTGCCATCAGTGCAGGGGAATCTGGAAACACCATATATTTT. It translates to CAISAGESGNTIYF.

The chain combines TRBV28 with TRBJ2-5, with 8 bases aligning to TRBD2. Germline V gene data show CDR1 as MDHEN and CDR2 as SYDVKM. The CDR3 sequence is 14 residues long. V shed 1 base and J 6 bases; nucleotides not matched to a gene: 4. The CDR3 DNA sequence: TGTGCCAGCAGTTTATTCGGGACTAGTAAGACCCAGTACTTC. It yields the protein CASSLFGTSKTQYF.

This clonotype was found a few times. CDR3 sequence (DNA): TGTGCCAGCAGTTTCAGGACAGACCAGCCCCAGCATTTT. Its protein is CASSFRTDQPQHF. J is TRBJ1-5 and V is TRBV12-3 or TRBV12-4; possibly TRBD1 for D (6 bases). The CDR3 runs 13 residues. Trimming took off 3 bases at V and 7 bases at J, with 10 bases between the two ends.

This clonotype was observed a handful of times. The V gene is TRBV6-5, the J gene TRBJ2-5; D is undetermined. The CDR3 consists of 10 residues. In germline, CDR1 is MNHEY, CDR2 SVGAGI. The ends were cut back, 2 bases at V and 9 bases at J, with 4 bases in the middle. CDR3 protein: CASSYGPQYF. In DNA form, the CDR3 reads TGTGCCAGCAGTTACGGGCCCCAGTACTTC.

This clonotype was picked up a small number of times. This rearrangement joins TRBV5-1 to TRBJ1-2, with 7 positions matching TRBD1. The CDR3 totals 15 residues. V lost 6 bases, J lost 5 bases, and 13 bases stayed unmatched. Per germline, CDR1 SGHRS and CDR2 YFSETQ. The CDR3 region is CASTPGDSHSYGYTF. CDR3 DNA: TGCGCCAGCACCCCTGGGGACAGTCACTCTTATGGCTACACCTTC. The complete variable domain, with remaining parts taken from reference TRBV5-1 and TRBJ1-2, reads KAGVTQTPRYLIKTRGQQVTLSCSPISGHRSVSWYQQTPGQGLQFLFEYFSETQRNKGNFPGRFSGRQFSNSRSEMNVSTLELGDSALYLCASTPGDSHSYGYTFGSGTRLTVV.

This chain connects TRBV9 to TRBJ2-6; D is uncertain. Germline CDR1 reads SGDLS; CDR2 reads YYNGEE. The CDR3 consists of 15 residues. With 2 bases removed from V and 0 bases from J, the gap between germline ends came to 6 bases. CDR3 sequence (DNA): TGTGCCAGCAGCGTTCCCCACTCTGGGGCCAACGTCCTGACTTTC. Its protein is CASSVPHSGANVLTF.

This clonotype has a count of ten or more. V and J are TRBV28 and TRBJ1-2; D is possibly TRBD1 (5 bases). The CDR3 runs to 16 residues. Deletions cut 5 bases from V and 0 bases from J, with 16 bases between. Germline CDR1 MDHEN, CDR2 SYDVKM. CDR3 DNA sequence: TGTGCCAGCAGTCCCTCACGGGGACCCACTAACTATGGCTACACCTTC. Its translation is CASSPSRGPTNYGYTF.

This clonotype was recorded a few times. The rearrangement links TRBV5-1 to TRBJ2-3; D uncertain. This CDR3 has 14 amino acids. The V gene lost 4 bases and the J gene lost 4 bases, with 13 bases spanning the gap. From germline, CDR1 is SGHRS and CDR2 YFSETQ. CDR3: CASSQRTGPDTQYF. The CDR3 DNA reads TGCGCCAGCAGCCAAAGGACCGGTCCAGATACGCAGTATTTT.

V usage is TRBV9 and J usage is TRBJ2-3, with 10 positions matching TRBD2. J gave up 4 bases and V 3 bases, and 8 bases lay outside the gene matches. Germline loops: CDR1 SGDLS, CDR2 YYNGEE. The CDR3 has 16 amino acids. DNA for the CDR3: TGTGCCAGCAGCGCCCAACTAGCGGGATGGGCAGATACGCAGTATTTT. Amino acid sequence: CASSAQLAGWADTQYF.

This clonotype was seen repeatedly, ten times or more. The rearrangement uses TRBV27 and TRBJ1-5, with D unclear. Trimming pared 4 bases from V and 4 bases from J, leaving 8 bases between. This CDR3 comprises 13 residues. The germline CDR1 and CDR2 sequences are MNHEY and SMNVEV (reference sequence). The CDR3 region is CASSSQQNQPQHF. In DNA form, the CDR3 reads TGTGCCAGCAGTTCACAACAAAATCAGCCCCAGCATTTT.

This clonotype was picked up a small number of times. The chain links TRBV12-3 or TRBV12-4 to TRBJ2-1; TRBD2 agrees at 7 bases. This CDR3 has 11 residues. V gave up 5 bases and J gave up 10 bases; unmatched junction bases: 2. DNA of the CDR3: TGTGCCAGCAGTCCCGGGGGGGAGCAGTTCTTC. Its translation is CASSPGGEQFF.

There are a few counts of this clonotype. The chain carries TRBV4-3 and TRBJ1-5, with 10 bases lining up with TRBD1. The V gene end was trimmed by 0 bases and the J gene end by 7 bases; junction bases not matched to a gene: 6. This CDR3 is built from 16 residues. The V gene's germline CDR1 is LGHNA and CDR2 YSLEER. The CDR3 reads CASSQDAGTGVQPQHF. In DNA form, the CDR3 reads TGCGCCAGCAGCCAAGATGCCGGGACAGGGGTGCAGCCCCAGCATTTT.

This clonotype has only a few counts. The V gene is TRBV3-1, the J gene TRBJ1-2; no firm D call. This CDR3 comprises 12 residues. The V gene's germline CDR1 is LGHDT and CDR2 YNNKEL (reference sequence). V lost 3 bases to trimming and J lost 8 bases, with 10 bases between them. The CDR3, as DNA: TGTGCCAGCAGCCAGGGTTATTGGGGCTACACCTTC. The encoded protein is CASSQGYWGYTF.